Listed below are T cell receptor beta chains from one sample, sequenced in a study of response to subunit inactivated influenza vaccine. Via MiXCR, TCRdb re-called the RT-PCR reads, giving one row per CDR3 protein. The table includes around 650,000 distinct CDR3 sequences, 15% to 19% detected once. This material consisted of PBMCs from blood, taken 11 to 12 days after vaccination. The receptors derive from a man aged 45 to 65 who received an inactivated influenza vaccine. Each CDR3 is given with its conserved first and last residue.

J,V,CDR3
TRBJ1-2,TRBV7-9,CASSLESHGYTF
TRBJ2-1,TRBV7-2,CASSPSSGRALEQFF
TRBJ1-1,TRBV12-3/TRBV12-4,CASSLVGLHTEAFF
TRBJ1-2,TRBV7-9,CASSLESGGYTF
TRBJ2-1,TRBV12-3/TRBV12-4,CASSPAGQGGYEQFF
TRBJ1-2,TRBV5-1,CASSFDGGGYTF
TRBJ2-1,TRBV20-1,CSATLPGQGRFF
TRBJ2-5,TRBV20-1,CSARDLRSNKETQYF
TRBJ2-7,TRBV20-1,CSARGYGTSYEQYF
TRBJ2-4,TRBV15,CATSLGAKNIQYF
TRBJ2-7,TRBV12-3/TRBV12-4,CASSLGWDRIYEQYF
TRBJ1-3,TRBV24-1,CATSEGAGNTIYF
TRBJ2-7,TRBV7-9,CASSLHGQGYEQYF
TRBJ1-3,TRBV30,CAWRAISGNTIYF
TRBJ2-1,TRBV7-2,CAGGKRDYNEQFF
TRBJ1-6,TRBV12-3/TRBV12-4,CASSLGSGSPLHF
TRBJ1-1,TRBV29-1,CSVEVPNTEAFF
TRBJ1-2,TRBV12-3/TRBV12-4,CASQQGNYGYTF
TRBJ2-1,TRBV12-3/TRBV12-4,CASSLVGRRNEQFF
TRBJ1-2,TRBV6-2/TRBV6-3,CASSYSTGAGGYTF
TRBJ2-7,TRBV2,CASRTFSYEQYF
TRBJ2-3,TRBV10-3,CAISGLAGDTQYF
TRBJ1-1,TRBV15,CATSRDLFTANTEAFF
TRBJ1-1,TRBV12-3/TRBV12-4,CASRSPGNTEAFF
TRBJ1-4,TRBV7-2,CASSLRAGGSEKLFF
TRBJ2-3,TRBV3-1,CASSHGGGGVTDTQYF
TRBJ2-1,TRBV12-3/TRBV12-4,CASSLGLAGGLSNEQFF
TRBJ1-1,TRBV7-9,CASIITMGRATEAFF
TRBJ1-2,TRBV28,CASSLLGQGGGFYGYTF
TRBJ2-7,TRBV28,CASSFTGTSFDNEQYF
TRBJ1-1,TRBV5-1,CASSRNRGPGTEAFF
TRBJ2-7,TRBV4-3,CASSQDDDAAYEQYF
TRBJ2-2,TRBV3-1,CASSQGWSGRVNTGELFF
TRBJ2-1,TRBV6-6,CASTKQDRVQQFF
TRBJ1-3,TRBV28,CASSLGTVTSGNTIYF
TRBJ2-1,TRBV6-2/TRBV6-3,CASSWDTVSSYNEQFF
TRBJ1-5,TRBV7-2,CASSFYQGDQPQHF
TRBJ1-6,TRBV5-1,CASSLQGRDNSPLHF
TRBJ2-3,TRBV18,CASSPWSRSTDTQYF
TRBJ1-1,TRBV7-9,CASSLEGGKAFF
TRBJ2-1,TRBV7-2,CASSLEGFNEQFF
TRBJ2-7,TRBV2,CASNLGTYEQYF
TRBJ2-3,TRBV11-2,CASSLDRGMTDTQYF
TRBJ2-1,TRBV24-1,CATSDGVVRVQGGEQFF
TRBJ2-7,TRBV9,CASSADGYEQYF
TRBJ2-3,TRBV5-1,CASSLSGPGGDTQYF
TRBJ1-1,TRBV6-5,CASSYTNTRVRNTEAFF
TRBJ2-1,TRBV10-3,CAVRQSDNEQFF
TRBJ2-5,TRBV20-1,CSARVASLTF
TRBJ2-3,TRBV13,CASSLAFERGVHTDTQYF
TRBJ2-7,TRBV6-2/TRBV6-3,CASSRPGTGGRNEQYF
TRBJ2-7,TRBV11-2,CASRQPGMDVHEQYF
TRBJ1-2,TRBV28,CASSLIADYGYTF
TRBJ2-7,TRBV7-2,CASSWGGTGFREQYF
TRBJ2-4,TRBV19,CASSAGGTKNIQYF
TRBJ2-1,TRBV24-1,CATSDQRPGQGSNEQFF
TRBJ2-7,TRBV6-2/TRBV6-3,CASEGQTYEQYF